Each of the 27 T cell receptor beta chains below was sequenced from the same sample in a study of blood T cell repertoires in COVID-19. Generated by immunoSEQ multiplex PCR, the TCRdb table keeps only in-frame clones and is missing some. The sample has 200,000 to 250,000 clones; under 85% are singletons. Material for sequencing was PBMCs or T cells enriched from blood (not recorded which). The receptors were gathered from a man between 60 and 70 years old who had recovered from COVID-19.

J is TRBJ1-1 and V is TRBV7-2; 7 bases map to TRBD1. Germline V gives CDR1 SGHTA, CDR2 FQGNSA. The CDR3 covers 14 residues. With 3 bases clipped from V and 4 bases from J, the junction kept 5 bases outside the gene matches. The CDR3 loop is CASSFRGSRTEAFF. DNA for the CDR3: TGTGCCAGCAGCTTCAGGGGGTCGCGCACTGAAGCTTTCTTT.

The chain combines TRBV7-8 with TRBJ1-2, with a possible D match to TRBD1 (6 bases). Trimming cost V 2 bases and J 4 bases, with 20 bases left between them. This CDR3 comprises 17 residues. Germline V gene sequence: CDR1 SGHVS, CDR2 FQNEAQ. CDR3 amino acids: CASSLLRVGHSGYGYTF. The CDR3 coding sequence is TGTGCCAGCAGCTTACTCCGCGTGGGACACTCTGGCTATGGCTACACCTTC.

The CDR3: CARSPGQGKEQFF. The DNA of the CDR3 is TGTGCCAGATCACCGGGACAGGGGAAAGAGCAGTTCTTC. The gene calls are TRBV2 and TRBJ2-1; 10 bases agree with TRBD1. Trimming at V came to 9 bases and at J to 10 bases, leaving 9 bases not matched to a gene. This CDR3 has 13 residues. CDR1 and CDR2 (germline): SNHLY, FYNNEI. Filled out from reference TRBV2 and TRBJ2-1, the complete variable domain reads EPEVTQTPSHQVTQMGQEVILRCVPISNHLYFYWYRQILGQKVEFLVSFYNNEISEKSEIFDDQFSVERPDGSNFTLKIRSTKLEDSAMYFCARSPGQGKEQFFGPGTRLTVL.

This chain connects TRBV4-3 to TRBJ2-7, with D hard to call. The V gene's germline CDR1 is LGHNA and CDR2 YSLEER. Trimming took off 0 bases at V and 1 base at J, with 4 bases between the two ends. The CDR3 is 13 residues long. This CDR3 reads CASSQDASYEQYF. As DNA, the CDR3 is TGCGCCAGCAGCCAAGATGCGTCCTACGAGCAGTACTTC.

The J gene is TRBJ2-2, the V gene TRBV2; TRBD1 might be the D (7 bases). V shed 6 bases and J shed 7 bases, with 15 bases lying between them. The CDR3 runs 14 residues. Germline-derived CDR1 and CDR2 are SNHLY and FYNNEI. The DNA for the CDR3 is TGTGCCAGCAGCAGGCAGGGGGGATTCGGGGAGCTGTTTTTT. As protein: CASSRQGGFGELFF.

V usage is TRBV5-1 and J usage is TRBJ2-3; weak D call: TRBD2 (7 bases). Germline lookup yields CDR1 SGHRS and CDR2 YFSETQ. V lost 2 bases and J lost 2, with 12 bases in between. There are 15 residues in the CDR3. CDR3 region: CASSFGRGATDTQYF. The DNA of the CDR3 is TGCGCCAGCAGCTTTGGGAGGGGGGCCACAGATACGCAGTATTTT.

The chain employs TRBV6-2 or TRBV6-3 and TRBJ2-2; 7 nucleotides match TRBD1. Germline CDR1 and CDR2: MNHEY and SVGEGT. The junction had 11 bases not matched to a gene; V was cut back by 5 bases and J by 5 bases. The CDR3 covers 16 residues. CDR3 residues: CASSRQGPSSTGELFF. The CDR3 DNA sequence: TGTGCCAGCAGTCGACAGGGACCCTCGAGTACCGGGGAGCTGTTTTTT.

CDR3 amino acids: CASSTKTGVFAEAFF. The CDR3 DNA sequence: TGTGCCAGCAGCACGAAGACAGGGGTTTTCGCTGAAGCTTTCTTT. The chain couples TRBV13 to TRBJ1-1; 8 nucleotides match TRBD1. The CDR3 is 15 residues long. Germline V gene sequence: CDR1 PRHDT, CDR2 FYEKMQ (reference sequence). V was pared by 5 bases and J by 6 bases, with 11 bases of the junction left unmatched.

Concerning this clone: The identical CDR3 is also encoded by other nucleotide sequences in the sample. The rearrangement joins TRBV9 to TRBJ1-4, with D uncertain. V shed 0 bases and J shed 0 bases, with 6 bases lying between them. Germline values: CDR1 SGDLS, CDR2 YYNGEE. The CDR3 is 15 amino acids. CDR3 protein: CASSVGGATNEKLFF. The CDR3 DNA reads as TGTGCCAGCAGCGTAGGTGGAGCAACTAATGAAAAACTGTTTTTT.

The rearrangement joins TRBV10-3 to TRBJ2-2; the match to TRBD2 covers 8 bases. Germline V lookup: CDR1 ENHRY, CDR2 SYGVKD. The CDR3 length is 14 residues. V trimming: 5 bases; J trimming: 5 bases; junction bases outside the gene matches: 4. This CDR3 reads CAISKLAETGELFF. For the CDR3, the DNA is TGTGCCATCAGTAAACTAGCGGAGACCGGGGAGCTGTTTTTT.

The rearrangement uses TRBV30 and TRBJ1-5; D not certain. Trimming took off 2 bases at V and 3 bases at J, with 8 bases between the two ends. Germline V gives CDR1 GTSNPN, CDR2 SVGIG (reference sequence). The CDR3 extends over 13 amino acids. DNA for the CDR3: TGTGCCTGGAGTTTCGGGGTCAATCAGCCCCAGCATTTT. Translation: CAWSFGVNQPQHF.

J is TRBJ2-2 and V is TRBV5-1; TRBD2 matches at 8 bases. CDR3 length equals 15 residues. V trimming: 7 bases; J trimming: 2 bases; junction bases outside the gene matches: 7. The germline V gene has CDR1 SGHRS and CDR2 YFSETQ. CDR3 sequence reads: CASRLSGANTGELFF. The DNA of the CDR3 is TGCGCCAGCCGACTTAGCGGGGCCAACACCGGGGAGCTGTTTTTT.

The V call is TRBV5-4, the J call TRBJ2-5; 7 bases align to TRBD1. Trimming at V came to 4 bases and at J to 5 bases, leaving 14 bases not matched to a gene. The CDR3 totals 16 residues. Germline V lookup: CDR1 SGHNT, CDR2 YYREEE (reference sequence). The CDR3 sequence: CASSLTSRQGRETQYF. CDR3 DNA: TGTGCCAGCAGCCTGACTTCCCGACAGGGCAGGGAGACCCAGTACTTC.

The rearrangement joins TRBV11-3 to TRBJ1-1; the D gene is possibly TRBD1 (6 bases). CDR1 SGHNT and CDR2 YENEEA come from the germline V gene. V lost 5 bases to trimming and J lost 5 bases, with 18 bases between them. The CDR3 spans 15 residues. The DNA of the CDR3 is TGTGCCAGCAGCCCGAGGGGGGGCTTGGGAACTGAAGCTTTCTTT. Its protein is CASSPRGGLGTEAFF. The variable domain in full, with the rest retrieved from reference TRBV11-3 and TRBJ1-1, is EAGVVQSPRYKIIEKKQPVAFWCNPISGHNTLYWYLQNLGQGPELLIRYENEEAVDDSQLPKDRFSAERLKGVDSTLKIQPAELGDSAVYLCASSPRGGLGTEAFFGQGTRLTVV.

This sequence joins TRBV27 and TRBJ2-5; TRBD2 matches at 8 bases. CDR3 length: 14 residues. Germline values: CDR1 MNHEY, CDR2 SMNVEV (reference sequence). The junction had 7 bases not matched to a gene; V was cut back by 6 bases and J by 4 bases. CDR3 sequence reads: CASRGGLGGETQYF. In DNA, the CDR3 is TGTGCCAGCAGGGGGGGACTAGGGGGAGAGACCCAGTACTTC.

The chain couples TRBV12-5 to TRBJ2-3; TRBD2 aligns across 9 bases. In germline, CDR1 is LGHNT, CDR2 FRNRAP. CDR3 size: 16 residues. With 1 base clipped from V and 4 bases from J, the junction kept 6 bases outside the gene matches. The CDR3 DNA reads TGTGCTAGTGGTTTGGCACTAGCGGGCCCTGCAGATACGCAGTATTTT. It yields the protein CASGLALAGPADTQYF.

In DNA form, the CDR3 reads TGTGCCAGCAGCTTCAGGGCCATAGCCAAAAACATTCAGTACTTC. It encodes CASSFRAIAKNIQYF. The V gene is TRBV5-6, the J gene TRBJ2-4; maybe TRBD1 (5 bases). Looked up from germline, CDR1 is SGHDT and CDR2 is YYEEEE. The CDR3 is 15 residues long. With 2 bases removed from V and 0 bases from J, the gap between germline ends came to 9 bases.

The chain recombines TRBV18 with TRBJ2-2; 9 bases align to TRBD1. The V and J ends lost 5 bases and 5 bases, in that order; junction bases with no gene match: 6. The CDR3 spans 15 residues. Germline CDR1 and CDR2: KGHSH and LQKENI. The CDR3 DNA reads TGTGCCAGCTCAACAGGGGGCGGATTGACCGGGGAGCTGTTTTTT. It codes for CASSTGGGLTGELFF.

The V gene is TRBV10-2, the J gene TRBJ2-7, with 7 positions matching TRBD1. Germline V gene data show CDR1 as WSHSY and CDR2 as SAAADI. Trimming took 2 bases from V and 5 from J; bases not matched to a gene: 6. The CDR3 covers 14 residues. The CDR3 region has the DNA TGCGCCAGCAGTGAGGGACAGGTCTTCGACGAGCAGTACTTC. This gives the protein CASSEGQVFDEQYF.

Of note for this clone: This same CDR3 is encoded by further DNA sequences in the sample. This rearrangement joins TRBV7-9 to TRBJ1-2; 9 nucleotides agree with TRBD1. This CDR3 comprises 15 residues. The J segment lost 4 bases and the V segment lost 0 bases, leaving 3 bases of the junction unmatched. The germline CDR1 and CDR2 sequences are SEHNR and FQNEAQ (reference sequence). The CDR3 DNA is TGTGCCAGCAGCTTAGCCGGACAGGGGAGCTATGGCTACACCTTC. Translated: CASSLAGQGSYGYTF.

This sequence joins TRBV7-2 and TRBJ1-3; D may be TRBD1 (6 bases). The V gene lost 5 bases and the J gene lost 4 bases, with 15 bases spanning the gap. The CDR3 has 15 residues. Per the germline V gene, CDR1 is SGHTA and CDR2 is FQGNSA. Here the CDR3 reads CASSTGGAGGNTIYF. Written as DNA, the CDR3 is TGTGCCAGCAGCACCGGGGGGGCCGGAGGAAACACCATATATTTT. Based on the CDR3 plus reference TRBV7-2 and TRBJ1-3, the full variable domain is GAGVSQSPSNKVTEKGKDVELRCDPISGHTALYWYRQSLGQGLEFLIYFQGNSAPDKSGLPSDRFSAERTGGSVSTLTIQRTQQEDSAVYLCASSTGGAGGNTIYFGEGSWLTVV.

The chain uses TRBV7-2 and TRBJ1-2; 7 bases align to TRBD1. The trim removed 3 bases at V and 2 bases at J, leaving 6 bases unmatched. The CDR3 spans 15 residues. In germline, CDR1 is SGHTA, CDR2 FQGNSA. This CDR3 reads CASSFPPGQNYGYTF. CDR3 in DNA: TGTGCCAGCAGCTTCCCCCCGGGACAGAACTATGGCTACACCTTC. The whole variable domain, filled in from reference TRBV7-2 and TRBJ1-2, reads GAGVSQSPSNKVTEKGKDVELRCDPISGHTALYWYRQSLGQGLEFLIYFQGNSAPDKSGLPSDRFSAERTGGSVSTLTIQRTQQEDSAVYLCASSFPPGQNYGYTFGSGTRLTVV.

The V call is TRBV11-3, the J call TRBJ1-5; D gene uncertain. The CDR3 runs 12 residues. Germline V lookup: CDR1 SGHNT, CDR2 YENEEA. Trimming removed 5 bases from V and 1 base from J, with 3 bases in between. DNA for the CDR3: TGTGCCAGCAGCGAGAGCAATCAGCCCCAGCATTTT. As protein: CASSESNQPQHF.

V is TRBV2 and J is TRBJ1-2; 9 bases are shared with TRBD1. CDR3 length: 15 residues. V was clipped by 4 bases and J by 6 bases; unmatched bases: 9. Looked up from germline, CDR1 is SNHLY and CDR2 is FYNNEI. DNA for the CDR3: TGTGCCAGCAGTGGGGTACAGGGGGCTCTTGATGGCTACACCTTC. This gives the protein CASSGVQGALDGYTF.

The rearrangement joins TRBV18 to TRBJ2-7; D call uncertain. The CDR3 runs to 13 residues. The germline gives CDR1 KGHSH, CDR2 LQKENI. Trimming stripped 0 bases from V and 0 bases from J, with 3 bases between. CDR3 protein: CASSPPSSYEQYF. CDR3 nucleotides: TGTGCCAGCTCACCACCGAGCTCCTACGAGCAGTACTTC.

The V gene is TRBV6-5, the J gene TRBJ1-5; 8 bases align to TRBD1. The CDR3 runs 14 residues. The J segment lost 6 bases and the V segment lost 2 bases, leaving 3 bases of the junction unmatched. Germline V CDR1 and CDR2: MNHEY, SVGAGI. The CDR3 DNA reads as TGTGCCAGCAGTTACAAGACAGGGGTTCAGCCCCAGCATTTT. Protein sequence: CASSYKTGVQPQHF.

The CDR3 here is CSADVLGQGRNGYTF. The CDR3 DNA reads TGCAGCGCAGACGTCCTAGGACAGGGTCGTAATGGCTACACCTTC. V and J are TRBV29-1 and TRBJ1-2, with 8 bases matching TRBD1. The CDR3 runs 15 residues. The V gene end was trimmed by 7 bases and the J gene end by 6 bases; junction bases not matched to a gene: 16. Germline V CDR1 and CDR2: SQVTM, ANQGSEA.